These 29 T cell receptor beta chains share one sample of origin, sequenced in a study of technical replicates of blood from a few donors. The repertoire was sequenced with immunoSEQ multiplex PCR; TCRdb's copy has only in-frame clones and lacks some. The data hold more than 65,000 clones, with more than 80% observed a single time. Sequenced: PBMCs. Every receptor here comes from a human donor in good health. Some clones in this sample may be carry-over from other donors' samples.

CDR3 sequence (DNA): TGCGCCAGCAGCTTTAATCCAGGGCTGAATGGCTACACCTTC. The encoded protein is CASSFNPGLNGYTF. J is TRBJ1-2 and V is TRBV5-1; maybe TRBD1 (5 bases). This CDR3 has 14 residues. Germline V gives CDR1 SGHRS, CDR2 YFSETQ. The ends were cut back, 2 bases at V and 6 bases at J, with 14 bases in the middle. Drawing the rest from reference TRBV5-1 and TRBJ1-2, the complete variable domain is KAGVTQTPRYLIKTRGQQVTLSCSPISGHRSVSWYQQTPGQGLQFLFEYFSETQRNKGNFPGRFSGRQFSNSRSEMNVSTLELGDSALYLCASSFNPGLNGYTFGSGTRLTVV.

The chain carries TRBV2 and TRBJ1-5; 7 bases line up with TRBD1. The CDR3 contains 15 residues. The V gene's germline CDR1 is SNHLY and CDR2 FYNNEI. V gave up 6 bases and J gave up 3 bases; unmatched junction bases: 8. The CDR3 sequence is CASSRDSGANQPQHF. Written as DNA, the CDR3 is TGTGCCAGCAGCCGGGACAGTGGGGCCAATCAGCCCCAGCATTTT.

V and J are TRBV12-5 and TRBJ2-1, with 9 bases aligning to TRBD2. CDR3 length equals 13 residues. CDR1 is LGHNT and CDR2 is FRNRAP in the germline V gene. V dropped 6 bases and J dropped 8; count of bases not matched to a gene: 5. In nucleotides, the CDR3 is TGTGCTAGTGGAGTAGCGGGAGTGGATGAGCAGTTCTTC. It yields the protein CASGVAGVDEQFF.

The chain combines TRBV23-1 with TRBJ1-2; possible D gene TRBD1, 5 bases. TRBV23-1 carries the ORF label, with uncertain function. Trimming took off 4 bases at V and 8 bases at J, with 14 bases between the two ends. The CDR3 consists of 13 residues. For the CDR3, the DNA is TGCGCCAGCAGTCCCCAAGAGCGGGACGGCTACACCTTC. Residues: CASSPQERDGYTF.

This clone was picked up a small number of times. The chain employs TRBV2 and TRBJ2-3; a possible D gene is TRBD2 (6 bases). The CDR3 is 15 amino acids. Per germline, CDR1 SNHLY and CDR2 FYNNEI. V lost 6 bases and J 0 bases, leaving 13 bases between the germline ends. CDR3 bases: TGTGCCAGCAGGAGGGGCGGGGTTAGCACAGATACGCAGTATTTT. Protein sequence: CASRRGGVSTDTQYF.

The rearrangement links TRBV7-9 to TRBJ1-1; maybe TRBD1 (5 bases). Per germline, CDR1 SEHNR and CDR2 FQNEAQ (reference sequence). The CDR3 has 14 amino acids. Trimming removed 7 bases at V and 1 base at J, with 13 bases between. The CDR3 protein is CASNPGRANTEAFF. Here the CDR3 DNA reads TGTGCCAGCAACCCTGGCAGGGCGAACACTGAAGCTTTCTTT.

This chain joins TRBV6-1 and TRBJ1-5; D is uncertain. The CDR3 extends over 16 amino acids. The germline V and J ends were trimmed by 2 bases and 4 bases, with 15 bases remaining between them. Germline values: CDR1 MNHNS, CDR2 SASEGT. CDR3 nucleotides: TGTGCCAGCAGTGAAAAAGGAGGGCGGAAGAATCAGCCCCAGCATTTT. This sequence encodes CASSEKGGRKNQPQHF.

The chain carries TRBV6-5 and TRBJ2-7, with D perhaps matching TRBD1 (6 bases). CDR1 is MNHEY and CDR2 is SVGAGI in the germline V gene. V was pared by 4 bases and J by 0 bases, with 10 bases between. This CDR3 spans 14 amino acids. DNA of the CDR3: TGTGCCAGCAGTTCCCTGGACAGCTCCTACGAGCAGTACTTC. Its protein is CASSSLDSSYEQYF.

DNA for the CDR3: TGTGCCAGTGATTCGACGGGGGGGAACACTGAAGCTTTCTTT. Amino acid sequence: CASDSTGGNTEAFF. This chain joins TRBV19 and TRBJ1-1, with D possibly TRBD1 on 5 matching bases. Trimming took 8 bases from V and 1 from J, leaving 14 bases between them. The germline CDR1 and CDR2 sequences are LNHDA and SQIVND (reference sequence). The CDR3 contains 14 residues.

In DNA, the CDR3 is TGTGCCAGCAGCTTAAGCCCGGGACAGCAAGAGACCCAGTACTTC. Its protein is CASSLSPGQQETQYF. The gene calls are TRBV11-3 and TRBJ2-5; 7 bases are a match to TRBD1. Germline-derived CDR1 and CDR2 are SGHNT and YENEEA. The CDR3 consists of 15 residues. V shed 2 bases and J 2 bases; nucleotides not matched to a gene: 5.

This clone appeared a single time. This chain uses TRBV10-3 with TRBJ1-1; 7 bases are a match to TRBD1. This CDR3 comprises 15 residues. Germline CDR1 and CDR2: ENHRY and SYGVKD. J lost 1 base, V lost 10 bases, and 12 bases had no gene match. CDR3 nucleotide sequence: TGTGCCACCGGGCGGTTAGGGGGCAAGAACACTGAAGCTTTCTTT. Translating it yields CATGRLGGKNTEAFF.

This clone was counted a single time. V is TRBV5-6 and J is TRBJ1-5; no reliable D call. The V end was cut by 1 base, the J end by 4 bases, with 3 bases between. The CDR3 consists of 12 residues. The germline gives CDR1 SGHDT, CDR2 YYEEEE. The CDR3 is CASSLTNQPQHF. The CDR3 bases are TGTGCCAGCAGCTTGACAAATCAGCCCCAGCATTTT.

The genes are TRBV2 and TRBJ1-3, with 9 bases fitting TRBD1. The trim removed 6 bases at V and 2 bases at J, leaving 11 bases unmatched. Germline V gene sequence: CDR1 SNHLY, CDR2 FYNNEI. CDR3 size: 17 residues. This CDR3 reads CASRAGTGLFTGNTIYF. CDR3 bases: TGTGCCAGCAGGGCCGGGACAGGGCTTTTTACTGGAAACACCATATATTTT.

Only a few counts were recorded for this clone. The chain carries TRBV7-9 and TRBJ1-1; D is unresolved. This CDR3 region has 13 residues. V lost 5 bases and J lost 9, with 16 bases in between. Looked up from germline, CDR1 is SEHNR and CDR2 is FQNEAQ (reference sequence). The CDR3 reads CASSAELGIQAFF. CDR3 nucleotide sequence: TGTGCCAGCAGCGCCGAGCTAGGTATTCAAGCTTTCTTT.

This chain links TRBV6-5 with TRBJ2-1; D perhaps matches TRBD2 (6 bases). With 4 bases removed from V and 3 bases from J, the gap between germline ends came to 13 bases. Germline CDR1 reads MNHEY; CDR2 reads SVGAGI. This CDR3 contains 15 residues. The CDR3 DNA follows: TGTGCCAGCAGTTCTAGCGCGCAGAGCTACAATGAGCAGTTCTTC. It translates to CASSSSAQSYNEQFF.

As regards this clone: Distinct nucleotide sequences in the sample also encode this CDR3. The chain uses TRBV2 and TRBJ1-5, with 7 bases fitting TRBD1. This CDR3 region has 14 residues. V lost 4 bases and J lost 7; bases outside the gene matches: 7. From germline, CDR1 is SNHLY and CDR2 FYNNEI. The CDR3 region has the DNA TGTGCCAGCAGTGCGACAGGGCCCGTCCAGCCCCAGCATTTT. Encoded protein: CASSATGPVQPQHF.

This clone has a count of ten or more. This rearrangement joins TRBV7-3 to TRBJ1-6; no definite D call. V was clipped by 4 bases and J by 8 bases, with 9 bases between them. The length of the CDR3 is 13 residues. The germline CDR1 and CDR2 sequences are SGHTA and FQGTGA. DNA of the CDR3: TGTGCCAGCAGCTCCATCCGAGATTCACCCCTCCACTTT. This translates into CASSSIRDSPLHF.

The chain uses TRBV20-1 and TRBJ2-7; a weak D match, TRBD1 (6 bases). V lost 5 bases and J lost 2, with 7 bases in between. Germline V gives CDR1 DFQATT, CDR2 SNEGSKA (reference sequence). The CDR3 is 11 residues long. CDR3 sequence: CSARQAYEQYF. The CDR3 bases are TGCAGTGCTCGACAGGCCTACGAGCAGTACTTC.

This clone was detected only once. This chain uses TRBV4-2 with TRBJ2-4, with D possibly being TRBD1 (5 bases). The CDR3 has 14 residues. Between the trimmed V and J ends, which lost 1 base and 5 bases, there was a span of 9 bases. Per germline, CDR1 LGHNA and CDR2 YNFKEQ. As DNA, the CDR3 is TGTGCCAGCAGCCAAGTCGAAGGGGAAAACATTCAGTACTTC. Protein sequence: CASSQVEGENIQYF.

The V and J genes are TRBV5-6 and TRBJ2-5; D perhaps matches TRBD1 (5 bases). The V gene lost 5 bases and the J gene lost 4 bases, with 15 bases spanning the gap. Germline CDR1 reads SGHDT; CDR2 reads YYEEEE. There are 14 residues in the CDR3. This chain's CDR3 is CASSLITGGETQYF. CDR3 in DNA: TGTGCCAGCAGTTTAATAACAGGCGGAGAGACCCAGTACTTC.

This chain joins TRBV7-2 and TRBJ2-7, with 11 bases lining up with TRBD2. V dropped 0 bases and J dropped 7; count of bases not matched to a gene: 8. The CDR3 sequence is 16 residues long. From germline, CDR1 is SGHTA and CDR2 FQGNSA. CDR3 region: CASSLASSGRKGEQYF. In DNA form, the CDR3 reads TGTGCCAGCAGCTTAGCATCTAGCGGGAGGAAGGGGGAGCAGTACTTC. Combining the CDR3 with reference TRBV7-2 and TRBJ2-7 gives the whole variable domain GAGVSQSPSNKVTEKGKDVELRCDPISGHTALYWYRQSLGQGLEFLIYFQGNSAPDKSGLPSDRFSAERTGGSVSTLTIQRTQQEDSAVYLCASSLASSGRKGEQYFGPGTRLTVT.

The chain recombines TRBV2 with TRBJ1-5; 7 bases are a match to TRBD1. The ends lost 1 base at V and 3 bases at J; junction bases unmatched: 6. The CDR3 runs to 16 residues. Germline CDR1 and CDR2: SNHLY and FYNNEI. The CDR3 region has the DNA TGTGCCAGCAGTGAAGTGGGCAGGGGGGTCAATCAGCCCCAGCATTTT. It yields the protein CASSEVGRGVNQPQHF.

The chain recombines TRBV7-2 with TRBJ1-5; D unclear. This CDR3 is built from 13 residues. Germline values: CDR1 SGHTA, CDR2 FQGNSA. Trimming shortened V by 2 bases and J by 4 bases, and 6 bases separated the two germline ends. CDR3 nucleotides: TGTGCCAGCAGCTTAAGCCGGAATCAGCCCCAGCATTTT. This translates into CASSLSRNQPQHF.

V is TRBV27 and J is TRBJ1-5, with 7 bases matching TRBD1. Germline-derived CDR1 and CDR2 are MNHEY and SMNVEV (reference sequence). This CDR3 comprises 14 residues. The V gene end was trimmed by 3 bases and the J gene end by 2 bases; junction bases not matched to a gene: 1. For the CDR3, the DNA is TGTGCCAGCAGTTTTGGGACAGGCAATCAGCCCCAGCATTTT. Translating it yields CASSFGTGNQPQHF.

The rearrangement joins TRBV5-1 to TRBJ2-7, with a tentative D call TRBD1 (6 bases). The germline gives CDR1 SGHRS, CDR2 YFSETQ. V lost 9 bases and J lost 5, with 12 bases in between. The CDR3 has 11 amino acids. CDR3 nucleotide sequence: TGCGCCAACCCAGAGGGGGACGAGCAGTACTTC. It codes for CANPEGDEQYF.

This sequence joins TRBV5-1 and TRBJ2-7; the D gene is possibly TRBD1 (6 bases). CDR3 length: 15 residues. CDR1 is SGHRS, CDR2 YFSETQ, per germline. With 4 bases removed from V and 5 bases from J, the gap between germline ends came to 19 bases. The CDR3 loop is CASSRTQGKEDEQYF. The CDR3 region has the DNA TGCGCCAGCAGCCGTACCCAGGGGAAAGAGGACGAGCAGTACTTC.

The rearrangement joins TRBV7-2 to TRBJ1-2, with unresolved D. Trimming shortened V by 5 bases and J by 6 bases, and 19 bases separated the two germline ends. The CDR3 length is 15 residues. CDR1 is SGHTA and CDR2 is FQGNSA in the germline V gene. The CDR3 region has the DNA TGTGCCAGCAGCCCCTCCACATATCAAGTCGATGGCTACACCTTC. Its translation is CASSPSTYQVDGYTF.

The chain has TRBV30 and TRBJ2-5, with a possible D match to TRBD2 (6 bases). CDR3 length equals 16 residues. Germline V gives CDR1 GTSNPN, CDR2 SVGIG (reference sequence). Trimming removed 1 base from V and 4 bases from J, with 19 bases in between. The CDR3 spells CAWSGAGPTLGETQYF. The CDR3 DNA follows: TGTGCCTGGAGTGGGGCGGGGCCCACCCTCGGAGAGACCCAGTACTTC.

V usage is TRBV7-6 and J usage is TRBJ2-1; 11 nucleotides line up with TRBD2. This CDR3 is 18 amino acids long. V was clipped by 2 bases and J by 4 bases; unmatched bases: 10. Germline CDR1 SGHVS, CDR2 FNYEAQ. CDR3 region: CASSLPETSGIRYNEQFF. The CDR3 DNA reads TGTGCCAGCAGCTTACCCGAGACTAGCGGGATAAGATACAATGAGCAGTTCTTC.